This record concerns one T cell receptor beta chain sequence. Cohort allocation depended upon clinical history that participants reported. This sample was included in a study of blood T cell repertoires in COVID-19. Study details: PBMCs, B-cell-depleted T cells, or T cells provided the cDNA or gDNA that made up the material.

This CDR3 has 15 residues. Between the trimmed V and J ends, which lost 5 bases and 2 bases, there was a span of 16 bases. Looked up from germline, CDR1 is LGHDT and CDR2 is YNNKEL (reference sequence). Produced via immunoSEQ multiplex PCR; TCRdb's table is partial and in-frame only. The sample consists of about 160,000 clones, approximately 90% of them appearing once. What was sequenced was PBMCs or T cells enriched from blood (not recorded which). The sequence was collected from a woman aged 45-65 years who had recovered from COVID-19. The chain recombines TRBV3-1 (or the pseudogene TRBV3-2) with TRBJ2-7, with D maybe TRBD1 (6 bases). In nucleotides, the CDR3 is TGTGCCAGCAGCTTACATAGGACAGCCGCCTACGAGCAGTACTTC. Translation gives CASSLHRTAAYEQYF.